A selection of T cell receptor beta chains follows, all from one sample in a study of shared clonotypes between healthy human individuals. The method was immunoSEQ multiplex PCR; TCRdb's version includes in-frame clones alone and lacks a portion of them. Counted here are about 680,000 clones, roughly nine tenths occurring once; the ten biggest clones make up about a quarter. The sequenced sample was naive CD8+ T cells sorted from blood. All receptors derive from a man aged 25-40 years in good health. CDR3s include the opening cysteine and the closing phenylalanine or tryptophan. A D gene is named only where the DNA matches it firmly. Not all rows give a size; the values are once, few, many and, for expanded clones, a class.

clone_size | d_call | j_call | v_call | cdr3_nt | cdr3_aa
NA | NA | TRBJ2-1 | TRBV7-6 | TGTGCCAGCAGCTCATTAGCCCGGGAGCAGTTCTTC | CASSSLAREQFF
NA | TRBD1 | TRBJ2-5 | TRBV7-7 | TGTGCCAGCAGCTTAGCGGACAGGGGAGGGGAGACCCAGTACTTC | CASSLADRGGETQYF
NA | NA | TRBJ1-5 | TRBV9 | TGTGCCAGCAGCGTAGAAGCCGGGAATCAGCCCCAGCATTTT | CASSVEAGNQPQHF
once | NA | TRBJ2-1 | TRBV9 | TGTGCCAGCAGCGTAGTTTCCCCTCTCGATGAGCAGTTCTTC | CASSVVSPLDEQFF
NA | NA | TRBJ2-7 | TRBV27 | TGTGCCAGCAGTTTAGGGACATCCTACGAGCAGTACTTC | CASSLGTSYEQYF
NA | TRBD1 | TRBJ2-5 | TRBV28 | TGTGCCAGCGGTGGACAGGGGCCTGAAGAGACCCAGTACTTC | CASGGQGPEETQYF
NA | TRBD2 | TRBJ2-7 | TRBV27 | TGTGCCAGCAGTTTAGACAGCGGGAGAGTGTCATACGAGCAGTACTTC | CASSLDSGRVSYEQYF
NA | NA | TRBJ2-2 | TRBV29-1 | TGCAGCGTTGAAGGACGACCCGGGGAGCTGTTTTTT | CSVEGRPGELFF
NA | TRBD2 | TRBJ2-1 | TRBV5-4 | TGTGCCAGCAGCCCTAGCGGTACTTACAATGAGCAGTTCTTC | CASSPSGTYNEQFF
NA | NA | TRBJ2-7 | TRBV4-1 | TGCGCCAGCAGCCAAGGTGACAGTCCCTACGAGCAGTACTTC | CASSQGDSPYEQYF
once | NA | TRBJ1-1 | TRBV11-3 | TGTGCCAGCAGCTTGGACAGCGGGAACACTGAAGCTTTCTTT | CASSLDSGNTEAFF
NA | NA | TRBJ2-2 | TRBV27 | TGTGCCAGCAGTTTATCGTGGCTTGTCAACACCGGGGAGCTGTTTTTT | CASSLSWLVNTGELFF
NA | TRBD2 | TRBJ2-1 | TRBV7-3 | TGTGCCAGCAGCTTAACACCGGGACTACCCAACAATGAGCAGTTCTTC | CASSLTPGLPNNEQFF
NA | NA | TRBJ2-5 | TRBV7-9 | TGTGCCAGCAGCTTTTTTTTAGCTACGGAAGCACAGGGCAAAGAGACCCAGTACTTC | CASSFFLATEAQGKETQYF
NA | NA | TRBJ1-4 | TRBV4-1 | TGCGCCAGCAGCCGGGCCCCGGGTAATGAAAAACTGTTTTTT | CASSRAPGNEKLFF